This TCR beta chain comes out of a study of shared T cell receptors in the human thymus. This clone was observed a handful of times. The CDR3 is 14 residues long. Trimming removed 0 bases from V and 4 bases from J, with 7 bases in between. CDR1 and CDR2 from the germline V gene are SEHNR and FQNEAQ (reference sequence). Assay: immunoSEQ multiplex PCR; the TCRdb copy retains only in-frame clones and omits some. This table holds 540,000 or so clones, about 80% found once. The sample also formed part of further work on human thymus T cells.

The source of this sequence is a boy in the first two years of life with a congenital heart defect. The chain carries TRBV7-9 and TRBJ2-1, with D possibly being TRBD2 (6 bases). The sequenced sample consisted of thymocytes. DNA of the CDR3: TGTGCCAGCAGCTTAGCGGGGGGTTACAATGAGCAGTTCTTC. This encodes CASSLAGGYNEQFF.